This T cell receptor beta chain comes out of a study of shared clonotypes between healthy human individuals. Clones were read by immunoSEQ multiplex PCR, and TCRdb kept only the in-frame ones, dropping some. The data hold around 2.1 million clones, with approximately 94% observed a single time. V lost 3 bases to trimming and J lost 7 bases, with 16 bases between them. CDR3 length: 14 residues. Germline values: CDR1 SGHNT, CDR2 YYREEE (reference sequence). A CD45RA+ naive subset and a CD45RA-negative memory subset were split from CD4+ cells. The gene calls are TRBV5-4 and TRBJ1-1, with D maybe TRBD1 (6 bases). The sequence was collected from a man aged 18-30 years in good health. Sequencing used naive CD4+ T cells sorted from blood. The subset here: CD45RA+ positively selected. CDR3: CASSSLTGDSEAFF. For the CDR3, the DNA is TGTGCCAGCAGCTCGTTGACAGGAGACAGTGAAGCTTTCTTT.